This TCR beta chain was obtained from a study of post-analysis software for immune sequencing data. TCR beta libraries were prepared from cDNA with unique molecular identifiers. Each sample of roughly 0.95 to 10 million input T cells yielded roughly 500,000 cDNA molecules, so each molecule approximated one T cell. One entry per CDR3 protein results from TCRdb running MiXCR on the PCR reads. The sample includes hundreds of thousands of distinct CDR3 sequences, 53% of them seen just once. Regarding this clonotype: No antigen is known for it.

Whole-study results and caveats: Normalized Chao1 diversity in multiple sclerosis patients fell significantly below that of controls. Those samples that were prepared in the same batch co-clustered strongly by F measure.

The receptor's source is a girl aged 5-17 years with multiple sclerosis. Sequencing input: blood.

CDR3 sequence (DNA): TGCGCCAGCAGCGCCGCCGGGACTAGGATAGGCAATGAGCAGTTCTTC. Translating it yields CASSAAGTRIGNEQFF. The chain links TRBV5-1 to TRBJ2-1; 8 bases agree with TRBD2. This CDR3 is 16 amino acids long. The J segment lost 6 bases and the V segment lost 4 bases, leaving 12 bases of the junction unmatched. Germline V gene lookup returns CDR1 SGHRS and CDR2 YFSETQ.